The rows below give T cell receptor beta chains drawn from one sample of a study of cytomegalovirus exposure and HLA in healthy donors. The data were produced by immunoSEQ multiplex PCR, yet TCRdb's version contains in-frame clones alone and is incomplete. The table records about 160,000 clones, around 78% of them present only once. Sample: PBMCs. The origin of the receptors is a woman aged 40 to 49 in good health and CMV-seronegative. Each CDR3 is given with its conserved first and last residue. Each record gives: D gene, J gene, clone size, V gene, CDR3 DNA, CDR3 protein. A D gene is named only where the DNA matches it firmly. Clone sizes are given selectively: once, few, many, or a class where the clone is expanded.

>NA|TRBJ2-2|once|TRBV7-3
TGTGCCAGCAGGTCCCCCCTTGCGGACACCGGGGAGCTGTTTTTT
CASRSPLADTGELFF
>TRBD2|TRBJ2-3|NA|TRBV5-1
TGCGCCAGCAGCCCTGGACTAGCGGGGGGGCAGGATACGCAGTATTTT
CASSPGLAGGQDTQYF
>NA|TRBJ1-1|NA|TRBV11-2
TGTGCCAGCAGCTTAGGAGGATCAATTCGGAGCACTGAAGCTTTCTTT
CASSLGGSIRSTEAFF
>TRBD1|TRBJ2-7|NA|TRBV11-3
TGTGCCAGCAGCGCCCGGGACAGCCACTACGAGCAGTACTTC
CASSARDSHYEQYF
>TRBD1|TRBJ1-2|once|TRBV29-1
TGCAGCGCGTGGACAGGGGGCCTAGGAGGCTACACCTTC
CSAWTGGLGGYTF
>NA|TRBJ2-1|NA|TRBV7-9
TGTGCCAGCAGCTCTGTAGCGTCCCCCCCCTACAATGAGCAGTTCTTC
CASSSVASPPYNEQFF
>TRBD1|TRBJ2-7|few|TRBV5-6
TGTGCCAGCAGCCCGGGACAGGGGGTGGTGCAGTACTTC
CASSPGQGVVQYF
>NA|TRBJ2-7|NA|TRBV2
TGTGCCAGCAGTCCTGACAGTTCCTACGAGCAGTACTTC
CASSPDSSYEQYF
>TRBD1|TRBJ1-1|NA|TRBV13
TGTGCCAGCAGCTCGACAAGGGACAGCTCGGCTGAAGCTTTCTTT
CASSSTRDSSAEAFF
>NA|TRBJ1-2|NA|TRBV7-6
TGTGCCAGCAGCTTAGATCCAGGGAACTATGGCTACACCTTC
CASSLDPGNYGYTF
>NA|TRBJ1-3|few|TRBV7-9
TGTGCCAGCAGCTTGGGTCTGGTCCGGGATATCTCTGGAAACACCATATATTTT
CASSLGLVRDISGNTIYF
>TRBD1|TRBJ1-3|NA|TRBV10-1
TGCGCCAGCAGCCGGACAGGGATTGGAAACACCATATATTTT
CASSRTGIGNTIYF
>NA|TRBJ1-6|few|TRBV19
TGTGCCAGTAGGGACAGTGTTCGTTCACCCCTCCACTTT
CASRDSVRSPLHF
>TRBD1|TRBJ2-2|NA|TRBV9
TGTGCCAGCCGGCAGGGGGCGAACACCGGGGAGCTGTTTTTT
CASRQGANTGELFF
>NA|TRBJ1-1|NA|TRBV11-2
TGTGCCAGCAGCCCCCAGGGATACACTGAAGCTTTCTTT
CASSPQGYTEAFF
>TRBD2|TRBJ2-3|once|TRBV10-2
TGCGCCAGCAGTGAACATAGCGGGGTGAAAGATACGCAGTATTTT
CASSEHSGVKDTQYF
>NA|TRBJ2-3|NA|TRBV5-1
TGCGCCAGCAGCTTGGAGGCCTCGCCGGGGGCAGATACGCAGTATTTT
CASSLEASPGADTQYF
>TRBD2|TRBJ2-3|NA|TRBV7-3
TGTGCCAGCAGCTTATTGGCTAGCGGGGGGATTAGCACAGATACGCAGTATTTT
CASSLLASGGISTDTQYF
>NA|TRBJ1-3|once|TRBV11-2
TGTGCCAGCAGCGTGGACAGCTCTGGAAACACCATATATTTT
CASSVDSSGNTIYF
>NA|TRBJ1-6|NA|TRBV19
TGTGCCAGTAGTATAGATCGGAAGATAGGAGAGTCACCCCTCCACTTT
CASSIDRKIGESPLHF
>TRBD1|TRBJ1-1|once|TRBV10-3
TGTGCCATCAGAACAGGGGGCGGGAGTGAAGCTTTCTTT
CAIRTGGGSEAFF
>NA|TRBJ2-3|few|TRBV14
TGTGCCAGCAGCCAAGATCGGGGGTATTGGCTTACTAGCACAGATACGCAGTATTTT
CASSQDRGYWLTSTDTQYF
>TRBD1|TRBJ1-4|few|TRBV2
TGTGCCAGCAGTAACCCCGGGACAGACGCAACTAATGAAAAACTGTTTTTT
CASSNPGTDATNEKLFF
>TRBD1|TRBJ1-2|once|TRBV7-2
TGTGCCAGCAGCTCGACAGGGGTATATGGCTACACCTTC
CASSSTGVYGYTF
>NA|TRBJ2-7|once|TRBV29-1
TGCAGCGTTGTATTTCCGGACTTCGAGCAGTACTTC
CSVVFPDFEQYF
>NA|TRBJ1-1|NA|TRBV27
TGTGCCAGCAGTAAAGGGGGGGGCACTGAAGCTTTCTTT
CASSKGGGTEAFF
>TRBD1|TRBJ1-2|NA|TRBV4-1
TGCGCCAGCAGCCAAGTCAGGGGGCGATACTATGGCTACACCTTC
CASSQVRGRYYGYTF
>NA|TRBJ1-1|NA|TRBV9
TGTGCCAGCACTACCGGATTAGCGAACACTGAAGCTTTCTTT
CASTTGLANTEAFF
>NA|TRBJ1-3|once|TRBV19
TGTGCCAGTAGTGTTCTGAGAGAGTCTGGAAACACCATATATTTT
CASSVLRESGNTIYF
>TRBD2|TRBJ2-6|NA|TRBV4-2
TGTGCCAGCAGCGTGGGAGGGGATGGGGCCAACGTCCTGACTTTC
CASSVGGDGANVLTF
>TRBD1|TRBJ1-4|few|TRBV5-1
TGCGCCAGCAGCTTGAGACAGGGGGCTGGAGAAAAACTGTTTTTT
CASSLRQGAGEKLFF
>NA|TRBJ2-1|NA|TRBV15
TGTGCCACCAGCAGAGATGGGCAGTCGACCTACAATGAGCAGTTCTTC
CATSRDGQSTYNEQFF
>NA|TRBJ1-2|NA|TRBV6-1
TGTGCCAGCAGGGAGGGCGGGGGGCCTGCCTATGGCTACACCTTC
CASREGGGPAYGYTF
>TRBD2|TRBJ2-1|once|TRBV5-1
TGCGCCAGCAGCCCAGGGACTAGCAGCCGACATCGGGAGCAGTTCTTC
CASSPGTSSRHREQFF
>TRBD2|TRBJ2-3|NA|TRBV28
TGTGCCAGCAGGGCCAGTGGGGGGGACACAGATACGCAGTATTTT
CASRASGGDTDTQYF
>TRBD2|TRBJ2-5|NA|TRBV4-2
TGTGCCAGCAGCCAAGAGGGACTAGCGGGGGGGCCGAAGACCCAGTACTTC
CASSQEGLAGGPKTQYF
>TRBD2|TRBJ2-7|NA|TRBV11-1
TGTGCCAGCAGCCCTTTAGGGACTAGCTCCTACGAGCAGTACTTC
CASSPLGTSSYEQYF
>NA|TRBJ2-7|NA|TRBV7-9
TGTTCCAGCAGCTTAAGGGGAATCTACGAGCAGTACTTC
CSSSLRGIYEQYF
>TRBD1|TRBJ1-2|NA|TRBV29-1
TGCAGCGTCCCGCACCGGGACAGGGGCAAGAGTAACTATGGCTACACCTTC
CSVPHRDRGKSNYGYTF
>NA|TRBJ1-1|NA|TRBV28
TGTGCCAGCAGTTTAAGGGGTGGCAACACTGAAGCTTTCTTT
CASSLRGGNTEAFF
>TRBD1|TRBJ1-2|once|TRBV27
TGTGCCAGCAGTTTATCGGGACAGGGGTATGGCTACACCTTC
CASSLSGQGYGYTF
>NA|TRBJ1-2|NA|TRBV27
TGTGCCAGCAGTTTAACTTGGCAGGGGAGCGGCTACACCTTC
CASSLTWQGSGYTF
>TRBD1|TRBJ2-7|NA|TRBV27
TGTGCCAGCCAGGACAGGCTCTCCTACGAGCAGTACTTC
CASQDRLSYEQYF
>TRBD1|TRBJ1-1|NA|TRBV2
TGTGCCAGCAGTGGGATGGACAGGGGGAACACTGAAGCTTTCTTT
CASSGMDRGNTEAFF
>TRBD1|TRBJ2-3|NA|TRBV7-9
TGTGCCAGCAGCTTCAAGACAGGGTATCTTGATACGCAGTATTTT
CASSFKTGYLDTQYF